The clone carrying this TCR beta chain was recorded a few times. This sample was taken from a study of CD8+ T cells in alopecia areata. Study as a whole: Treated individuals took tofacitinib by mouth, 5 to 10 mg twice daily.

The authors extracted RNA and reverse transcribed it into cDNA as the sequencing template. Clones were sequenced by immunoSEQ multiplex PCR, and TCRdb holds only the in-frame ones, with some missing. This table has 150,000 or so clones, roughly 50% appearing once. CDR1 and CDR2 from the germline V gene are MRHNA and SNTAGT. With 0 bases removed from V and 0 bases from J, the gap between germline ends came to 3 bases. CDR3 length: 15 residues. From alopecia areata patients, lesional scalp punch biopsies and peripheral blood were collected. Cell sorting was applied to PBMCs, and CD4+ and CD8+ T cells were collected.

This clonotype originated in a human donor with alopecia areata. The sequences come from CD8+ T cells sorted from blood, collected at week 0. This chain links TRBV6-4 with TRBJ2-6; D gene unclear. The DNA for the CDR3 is TGTGCCAGCAGTGACTCCCACTCTGGGGCCAACGTCCTGACTTTC. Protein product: CASSDSHSGANVLTF.